The TCR beta chain described here comes from a study of blood T cell repertoires in COVID-19. Study overall: The United States, Italy and Spain were the sources of the acute and convalescent COVID-19 samples.

In the study's own analysis: Researchers report that nucleated cell counts were estimated from reference gene primer amplification. Assay used: immunoSEQ multiplex PCR; TCRdb lists only in-frame clones, some missing. That table gives V, J and clone size, and the DNA gave D and trimming. The sample gives approximately 300,000 clones, around 88% of which show up once; under 0.95% is in the top ten. Germline-derived CDR1 and CDR2 are MDHEN and SYDVKM. This CDR3 is built from 15 residues. The ends lost 4 bases at V and 7 bases at J; junction bases unmatched: 10. The origin of this receptor is a man in his thirties or forties with acute or convalescent COVID-19. The V and J genes are TRBV28 and TRBJ1-3, with TRBD1 identical over 7 bases. Source material: peripheral blood. The CDR3 DNA reads as TGTGCCAGCAGTTCGACAGGGAAGCTCTGGAACACCATATATTTT. This translates into CASSSTGKLWNTIYF.